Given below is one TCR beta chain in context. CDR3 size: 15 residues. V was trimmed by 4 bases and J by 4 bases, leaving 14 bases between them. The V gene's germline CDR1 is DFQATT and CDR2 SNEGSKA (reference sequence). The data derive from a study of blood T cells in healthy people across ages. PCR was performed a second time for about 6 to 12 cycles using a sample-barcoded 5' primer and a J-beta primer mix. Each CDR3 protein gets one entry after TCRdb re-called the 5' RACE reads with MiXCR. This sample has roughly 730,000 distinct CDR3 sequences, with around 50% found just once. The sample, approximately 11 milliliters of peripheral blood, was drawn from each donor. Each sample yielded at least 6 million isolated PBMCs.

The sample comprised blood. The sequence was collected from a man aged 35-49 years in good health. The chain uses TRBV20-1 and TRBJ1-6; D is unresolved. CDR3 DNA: TGCAGTGCTATCCAGAGGATCCTATATAATTCACCCCTCCACTTT. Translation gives CSAIQRILYNSPLHF.